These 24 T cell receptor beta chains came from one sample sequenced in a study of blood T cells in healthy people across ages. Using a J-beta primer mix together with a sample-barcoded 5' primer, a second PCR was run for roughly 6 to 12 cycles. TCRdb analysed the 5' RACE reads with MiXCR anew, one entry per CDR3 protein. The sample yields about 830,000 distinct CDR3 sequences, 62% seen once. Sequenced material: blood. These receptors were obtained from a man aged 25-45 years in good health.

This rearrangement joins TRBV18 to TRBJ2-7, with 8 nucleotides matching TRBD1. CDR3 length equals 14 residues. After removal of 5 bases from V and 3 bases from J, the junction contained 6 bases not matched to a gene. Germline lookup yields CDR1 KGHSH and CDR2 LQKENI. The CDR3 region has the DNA TGTGCCAGCTCATCAGGACAGGGACACTACGAGCAGTACTTC. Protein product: CASSSGQGHYEQYF.

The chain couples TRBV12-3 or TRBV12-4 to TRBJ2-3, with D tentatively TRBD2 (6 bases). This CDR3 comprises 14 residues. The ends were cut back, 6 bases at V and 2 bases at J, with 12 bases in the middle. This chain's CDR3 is CASSRSGNTDTQYF. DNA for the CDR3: TGTGCCAGCAGCCGTAGCGGAAACACAGATACGCAGTATTTT.

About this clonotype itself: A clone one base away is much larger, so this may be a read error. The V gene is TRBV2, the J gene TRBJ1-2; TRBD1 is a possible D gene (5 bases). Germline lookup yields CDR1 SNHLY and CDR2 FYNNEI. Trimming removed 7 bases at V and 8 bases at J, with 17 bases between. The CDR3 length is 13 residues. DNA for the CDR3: TGTGCCAGCATTCGGGAGGGGATTGGCGGCTACACCTTC. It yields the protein CASIREGIGGYTF.

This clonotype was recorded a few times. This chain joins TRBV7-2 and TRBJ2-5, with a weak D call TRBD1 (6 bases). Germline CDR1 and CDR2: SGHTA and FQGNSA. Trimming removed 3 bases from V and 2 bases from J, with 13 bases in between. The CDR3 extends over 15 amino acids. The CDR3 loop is CASSLGAGGQETQYF. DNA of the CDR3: TGTGCCAGCAGCTTGGGGGCAGGCGGACAAGAGACCCAGTACTTC.

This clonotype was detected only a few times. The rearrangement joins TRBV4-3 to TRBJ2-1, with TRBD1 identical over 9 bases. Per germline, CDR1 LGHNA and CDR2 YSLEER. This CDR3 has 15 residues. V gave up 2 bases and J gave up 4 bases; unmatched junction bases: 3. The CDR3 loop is CASSQRDRVYNEQFF. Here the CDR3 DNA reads TGCGCCAGCAGCCAAAGGGACAGGGTTTACAATGAGCAGTTCTTC.

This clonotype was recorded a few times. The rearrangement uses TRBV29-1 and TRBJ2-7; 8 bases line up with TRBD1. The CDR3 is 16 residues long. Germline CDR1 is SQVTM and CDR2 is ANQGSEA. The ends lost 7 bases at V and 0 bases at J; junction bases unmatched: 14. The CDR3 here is CSATVQGDRSSYEQYF. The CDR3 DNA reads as TGCAGCGCCACAGTACAAGGGGACAGGAGCTCCTACGAGCAGTACTTC.

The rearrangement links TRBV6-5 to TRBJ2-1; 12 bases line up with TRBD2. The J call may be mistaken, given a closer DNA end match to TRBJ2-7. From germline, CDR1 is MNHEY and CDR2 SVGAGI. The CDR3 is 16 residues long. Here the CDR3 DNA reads TGTGCCAGCCTCAACCCCACTAGCGGGGGGCGTAATGAGCAGTACTTC. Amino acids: CASLNPTSGGRNEQYF.

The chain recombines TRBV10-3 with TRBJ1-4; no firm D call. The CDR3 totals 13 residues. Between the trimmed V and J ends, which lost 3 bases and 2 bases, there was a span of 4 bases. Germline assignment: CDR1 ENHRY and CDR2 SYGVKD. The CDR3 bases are TGTGCCATCAGTGAAGCGACTAATGAAAAACTGTTTTTT. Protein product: CAISEATNEKLFF.

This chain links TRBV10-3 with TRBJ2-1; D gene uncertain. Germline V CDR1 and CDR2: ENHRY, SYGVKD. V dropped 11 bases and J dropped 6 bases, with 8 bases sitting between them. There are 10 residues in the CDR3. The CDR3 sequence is CAARGNEQFF. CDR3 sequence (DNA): TGTGCCGCCAGAGGCAATGAGCAGTTCTTC.

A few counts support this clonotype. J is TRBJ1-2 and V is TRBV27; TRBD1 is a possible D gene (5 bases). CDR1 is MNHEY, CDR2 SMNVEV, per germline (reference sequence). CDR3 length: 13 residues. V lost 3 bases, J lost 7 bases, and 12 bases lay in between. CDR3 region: CASSLGQGVGYTF. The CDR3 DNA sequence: TGTGCCAGCAGTTTGGGGCAGGGTGTTGGCTACACCTTC.

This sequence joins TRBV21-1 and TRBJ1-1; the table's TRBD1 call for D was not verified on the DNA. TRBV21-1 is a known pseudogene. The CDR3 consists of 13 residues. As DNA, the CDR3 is TGTGCCAGCAGCTCCACCAGGACAGGGGCGACTTTCTTT. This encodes CASSSTRTGATFF.

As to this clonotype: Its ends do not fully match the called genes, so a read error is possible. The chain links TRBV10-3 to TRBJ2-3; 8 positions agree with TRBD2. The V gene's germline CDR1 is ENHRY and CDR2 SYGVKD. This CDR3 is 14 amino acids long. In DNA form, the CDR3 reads TGTGCCATCAGACCCGGGACTAGTACAGATACGCAGTCTTTT. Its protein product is CAIRPGTSTDTQSF.

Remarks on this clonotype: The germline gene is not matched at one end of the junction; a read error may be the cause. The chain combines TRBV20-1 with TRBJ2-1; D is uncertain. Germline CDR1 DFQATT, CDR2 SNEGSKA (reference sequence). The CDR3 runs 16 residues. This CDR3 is CSADLLGFSSYNKQFF. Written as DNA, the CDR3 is TGCAGTGCTGACCTACTGGGGTTTAGCTCCTACAATAAGCAGTTCTTC.

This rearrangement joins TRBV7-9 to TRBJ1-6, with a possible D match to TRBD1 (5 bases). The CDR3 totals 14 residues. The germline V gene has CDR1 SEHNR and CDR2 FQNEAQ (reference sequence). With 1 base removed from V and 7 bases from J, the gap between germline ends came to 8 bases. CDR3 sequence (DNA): TGTGCCAGCAGCTTAGTGACAGCAAATTCACCCCTCCACTTT. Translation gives CASSLVTANSPLHF.

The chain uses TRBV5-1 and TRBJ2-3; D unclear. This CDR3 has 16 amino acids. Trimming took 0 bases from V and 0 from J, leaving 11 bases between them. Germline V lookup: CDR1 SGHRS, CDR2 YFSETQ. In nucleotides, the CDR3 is TGCGCCAGCAGCTTGGTGCTACGCACTAGCACAGATACGCAGTATTTT. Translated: CASSLVLRTSTDTQYF.

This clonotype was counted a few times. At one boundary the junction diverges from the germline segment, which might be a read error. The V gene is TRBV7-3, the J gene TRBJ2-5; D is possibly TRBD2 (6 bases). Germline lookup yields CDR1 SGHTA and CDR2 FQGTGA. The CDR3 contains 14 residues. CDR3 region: CASSLTAGQETQYF. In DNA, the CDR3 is TGCGCCAGCAGCTTGACCGCGGGGCAAGAGACCCAGTACTTC. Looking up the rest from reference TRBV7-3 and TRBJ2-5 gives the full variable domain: GAGVSQTPSNKVTEKGKYVELRCDPISGHTALYWYRQSLGQGPEFLIYFQGTGAADDSGLPNDRFFAVRPEGSVSTLKIQRTERGDSAVYLCASSLTAGQETQYFGPGTRLLVL.

CDR3 DNA sequence: TGTGCCAGCAGACCCACCCGGACAGGGGGTTCCAATGAGCAGTACTTC. The encoded protein is CASRPTRTGGSNEQYF. The chain is built from TRBV7-8 and TRBJ2-5; 10 nucleotides agree with TRBD1. This CDR3 contains 16 residues. CDR1 is SGHVS and CDR2 is FQNEAQ in the germline V gene. J lost 11 bases, V lost 6 bases, and 18 bases had no gene match.

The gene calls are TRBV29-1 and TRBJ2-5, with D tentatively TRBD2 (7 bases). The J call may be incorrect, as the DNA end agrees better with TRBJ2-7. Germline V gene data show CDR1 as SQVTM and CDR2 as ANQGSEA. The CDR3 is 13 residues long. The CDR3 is CSVEGGGADEQYF. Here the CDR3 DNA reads TGCAGCGTTGAGGGTGGGGGGGCGGACGAGCAGTACTTC.

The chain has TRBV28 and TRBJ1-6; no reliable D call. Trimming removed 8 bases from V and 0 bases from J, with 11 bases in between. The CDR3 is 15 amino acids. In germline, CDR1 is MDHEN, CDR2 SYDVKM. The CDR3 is CASVLQSSYNSPLHF. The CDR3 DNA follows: TGTGCCAGCGTCCTACAGAGCTCCTATAATTCACCCCTCCACTTT.

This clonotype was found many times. For the CDR3, the DNA is TGTGCCAGCTCACCACCGAGGGACAGATACGACAATGAGCAGTTCTTC. This encodes CASSPPRDRYDNEQFF. The chain couples TRBV18 to TRBJ2-1; 7 bases align to TRBD1. With V trimmed by 0 bases and J by 5 bases, 7 bases remained unmatched. The CDR3 runs to 16 residues. Germline CDR1 and CDR2: KGHSH and LQKENI.

The CDR3 sequence is CASSFGAWGAQDTQYF. The CDR3, as DNA: TGTGCCAGCAGCTTCGGGGCCTGGGGGGCGCAGGATACGCAGTATTTT. The chain carries TRBV5-6 and TRBJ2-3, with D perhaps TRBD1 or TRBD2 (6 bases each). This CDR3 spans 16 amino acids. V was clipped by 2 bases and J by 6 bases, with 19 bases between them. The germline CDR1 and CDR2 sequences are SGHDT and YYEEEE.

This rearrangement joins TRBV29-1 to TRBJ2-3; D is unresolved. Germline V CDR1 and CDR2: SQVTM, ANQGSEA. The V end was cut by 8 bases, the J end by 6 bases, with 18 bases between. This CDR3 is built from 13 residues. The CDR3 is CSFSKAGSDTQYF. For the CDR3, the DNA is TGCAGCTTCTCGAAGGCTGGGTCGGATACGCAGTATTTT.

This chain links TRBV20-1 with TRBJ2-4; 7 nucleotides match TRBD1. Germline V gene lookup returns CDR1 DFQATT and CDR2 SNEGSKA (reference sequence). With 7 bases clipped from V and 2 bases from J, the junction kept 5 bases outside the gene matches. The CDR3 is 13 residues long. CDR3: CSVEDRPKNIQYF. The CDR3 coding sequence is TGCAGTGTCGAGGACAGGCCCAAAAACATTCAGTACTTC.

In nucleotides, the CDR3 is TGTGCCAGCAGTACCCCCGAATCCTACAATGAGCAGTTCTTC. It yields the protein CASSTPESYNEQFF. The gene calls are TRBV28 and TRBJ2-1; D gene unclear. Germline CDR1 is MDHEN and CDR2 is SYDVKM. The CDR3 runs to 14 residues. Trimming pared 5 bases from V and 1 base from J, leaving 9 bases between.